This entry features one T cell receptor (beta chain) sequence. Its recognized antigen is unknown. No base quality information exists; no much larger clone differs at one position. The CDR3 measures 14 amino acids from cysteine to phenylalanine. Solely the CDR3 DNA is kept, with 42 bases framed from the first base. Germline trimming amounts to 0 bases on V and 14 bases on J, with 13 as the count of junction bases outside the gene matches. CDR1 and CDR2 are read off the germline V gene as SGHRS and YFSETQ. TCRbeta CDR3 regions were amplified from genomic DNA using the immunoSEQ Assay, a bias-controlled multiplex PCR. The original methods were these. Nucleated cell counts per sample were estimated from amplification of reference gene primers within the assay. To quantify the absolute abundance of each unique TCRbeta CDR3 rearrangement, sequence reads were collapsed and filtered. For each sample, productive Simpson clonality was calculated as the square root of Simpson's diversity index across productive rearrangements. TCRdb's version of the immuneACCESS table is confined to in-frame rearrangements and falls short of the full clone set. An unresolved V gene accounts for under half of the shortfall where checked; the remainder is of unknown origin. Clonal size and the V and J genes are those of that table, whereas D and trimming came from the DNA. The sample table shows hundreds of thousands of clones, and around four fifths are seen once. The ten largest clones take up about 7.4% of the sample.

This record comes from a study of blood T cell repertoires in COVID-19 (dated by TCRdb to between 2020 and 2021). Regarding the study in general: Samples from collaborators originated in the United States, Italy and Spain and spanned both the acute and convalescent phases of COVID-19. The repertoires were released in a freely available public database intended as a resource for research on the immune response to SARS-CoV-2. The prospective study material was composed of cDNA or gDNA derived from T cells, B-cell-depleted T cells, or PBMCs. Where available, HLA class I and class II types were taken from metadata supplied by the sample provider and were not determined by assay-based typing. The sample metadata nearly always contained a de-identified subject ID, COVID-19 status, age in years and sex. The samples were drawn from two sources: the first 160 participants of the ongoing ImmuneRACE study, and fewer than 1,500 subjects contributed by 6 global collaborators. Deeply sampled blood TCRbeta repertoires from subjects exposed to, actively infected with, or recovered from COVID-19 were included in the dataset.

The collaborating institutions used their own protocols to collect whole blood in K2EDTA tubes. Collaborator samples were shipped for TCRbeta analysis as frozen whole blood, isolated PBMCs, or DNA extracted from either sample type. Overall study outcomes, separate from this receptor: The quantity of clinical and demographic metadata differed by source and by participant and was supplied without curation.

Recombination connected TRBV5-1 to TRBJ2-5; the junction holds 7 bases that match TRBD2. The sample was peripheral blood. The receptor comes from a woman between 45 and 65 years old with acute or convalescent COVID-19. The DNA is as follows: TGCGCCAGCAGCTTGGGATCCGCGCTAGCGGATAATTACTTC. Translation gives CASSLGSALADNYF. The CDR3 plus the reference TRBV5-1 and TRBJ2-5 genes for the other parts give the full variable domain: KAGVTQTPRYLIKTRGQQVTLSCSPISGHRSVSWYQQTPGQGLQFLFEYFSETQRNKGNFPGRFSGRQFSNSRSEMNVSTLELGDSALYLCASSLGSALADNYFGPGTRLLVL.